This T cell receptor beta chain was observed in a study of OX40 agonist ivuxolimab in advanced cancers. Broader study findings: Certain nonresponders likewise exhibited a low normalized T-cell clonal expansion. At 0.1 to 3.0 mg/kg and by week 6, clonal expansion occurred in CD4+ and CD8+ blood T cells. CD4+ T cells averaged fewer expanded clones than CD8+ T cells.

The CDR3 has 14 amino acids. Deletions cut 5 bases from V and 1 base from J, with 11 bases between. Germline lookup yields CDR1 MNHEY and CDR2 SVGAGI. The table came from immunoSEQ multiplex PCR; TCRdb's copy has only in-frame clones and leaves some out. The sample has just under 85,000 clones, 70% to 85% seen once; the top ten hold 6.5% to 8%. On this clone itself: The antigen remains undetermined.

Any history of autoimmune disease or systemic immunosuppression disqualified patients. The chain links TRBV6-5 to TRBJ1-2; D may be TRBD1 (6 bases). Here the sequenced sample was CD4+ or CD8+ T cells sorted from blood, taken in a trial of the OX40 agonist ivuxolimab. The clonotype originates from an adult with an advanced solid tumor such as melanoma, head and neck, liver or kidney cancer. CDR3 protein: CASSIGTHNYGYTF. The CDR3 DNA sequence: TGTGCCAGCAGTATAGGGACACATAACTATGGCTACACCTTC.